A selection of T cell receptor beta chains follows, all from one sample in a study of control samples from healthy donors and cancer patients. Profiling relied on immunoSEQ multiplex PCR, and the TCRdb table lists in-frame clones only, not all of them. The sample has about 170,000 clones, 90% to 95% seen once; the top ten hold about 1.6%. Sample: blood. All receptors derive from a woman in her 30s in good health. Each CDR3 is given with its conserved first and last residue. The D gene is left open where the match is weak. Clone size is given for some rows only: seen once, a few or many times, or a class if the clone is expanded.

NA	NA	TRBV6-2/TRBV6-3	TRBJ2-6	CASSFSGSGANVLTF	TGTGCCAGCAGTTTTTCGGGGAGTGGGGCCAACGTCCTGACTTTC
NA	NA	TRBV3-1/TRBV3-2	TRBJ2-7	CASSQDRWGYEQYF	TGCGCCAGCAGCCAAGATCGGTGGGGCTACGAGCAGTACTTC
NA	NA	TRBV2	TRBJ1-1	CASSEQGGNTEAFF	TGTGCCAGCAGTGAACAGGGCGGGAACACTGAAGCTTTCTTT
NA	NA	TRBV28	TRBJ2-1	CASSLKGYRVTYNEQFF	TGTGCCAGCAGTTTAAAGGGGTACAGGGTCACCTACAATGAGCAGTTCTTC
NA	TRBD1	TRBV7-3	TRBJ1-1	CASSLGTGGEAFF	TGTGCCAGCAGCTTAGGGACAGGGGGTGAAGCTTTCTTT
once	NA	TRBV9	TRBJ2-2	CASNQWTDTGELFF	TGTGCCAGCAACCAATGGACGGACACCGGGGAGCTGTTTTTT
NA	TRBD1	TRBV9	TRBJ1-2	CASSVGQGAHGYTF	TGTGCCAGCAGCGTAGGACAGGGGGCCCATGGCTACACCTTC
NA	TRBD1	TRBV29-1	TRBJ1-5	CSVGQGTGNQPQHF	TGCAGCGTAGGACAGGGAACGGGCAATCAGCCCCAGCATTTT
NA	NA	TRBV19	TRBJ2-1	CASSIALGYNEQFF	TGTGCCAGTAGTATAGCCCTAGGGTATAATGAGCAGTTCTTC
NA	TRBD1	TRBV7-8	TRBJ1-2	CASSSGTGNYGYTF	TGTGCCAGCAGCTCCGGGACAGGCAACTATGGCTACACCTTC
few	TRBD1	TRBV4-3	TRBJ2-6	CASSQDGTVSGANVLTF	TGCGCCAGCAGCCAAGATGGGACAGTGTCTGGGGCCAACGTCCTGACTTTC
NA	TRBD1	TRBV5-1	TRBJ1-1	CASSLGTGSAEAFF	TGCGCCAGCAGCTTGGGGACAGGGAGCGCTGAAGCTTTCTTT
NA	NA	TRBV19	TRBJ1-4	CASTRRAANEKLFF	TGTGCCAGTACCCGCAGGGCTGCTAATGAAAAACTGTTTTTT
NA	TRBD2	TRBV2	TRBJ2-1	CASSKGLAGGTYNEQFF	TGTGCCAGCAGTAAGGGACTAGCGGGGGGGACCTACAATGAGCAGTTCTTC
NA	TRBD1	TRBV5-1	TRBJ1-4	CASSLVSGGEKLFF	TGCGCCAGCAGCTTGGTCTCAGGGGGTGAAAAACTGTTTTTT
NA	NA	TRBV25-1	TRBJ2-7	CASRTVDEQYF	TGTGCCAGCAGGACAGTCGACGAGCAGTACTTC
NA	TRBD1	TRBV11-2	TRBJ1-6	CASSWRDSNSPLHF	TGTGCCAGCAGCTGGCGGGACAGTAATTCACCCCTCCACTTT
NA	NA	TRBV6-6	TRBJ1-5	CASSYWELSNQPQHF	TGTGCCAGCAGTTACTGGGAACTTAGCAATCAGCCCCAGCATTTT
NA	NA	TRBV7-3	TRBJ2-1	CASSLQGRNEQFF	TGTGCCAGCAGCTTACAGGGCCGGAATGAGCAGTTCTTC
once	NA	TRBV4-3	TRBJ1-5	CASSQDGNQPQHF	TGCGCCAGCAGCCAAGATGGCAATCAGCCCCAGCATTTT
NA	NA	TRBV5-5	TRBJ1-2	CASSLGQGGGYTF	TGTGCCAGCAGCTTGGGTCAGGGAGGGGGCTACACCTTC
NA	TRBD1	TRBV5-1	TRBJ1-1	CASRTTGASNTEAFF	TGCGCCAGCAGGACTACAGGGGCCTCGAACACTGAAGCTTTCTTT
NA	TRBD2	TRBV5-1	TRBJ2-1	CASSLVLAGNEQFF	TGCGCCAGCAGCTTGGTCCTAGCGGGAAATGAGCAGTTCTTC
NA	TRBD2	TRBV6-4	TRBJ2-3	CASSESAGGGDTQYF	TGTGCCAGCAGTGAATCAGCGGGAGGAGGAGATACGCAGTATTTT
NA	NA	TRBV27	TRBJ1-5	CASSLGTGVGNQPQHF	TGTGCCAGCAGTTTAGGAACAGGAGTAGGGAATCAGCCCCAGCATTTT
NA	NA	TRBV2	TRBJ2-3	CASSGKGSSTDTQYF	TGTGCCAGCAGTGGTAAAGGAAGTTCCACAGATACGCAGTATTTT
NA	NA	TRBV2	TRBJ2-1	CASSGESYNEQFF	TGTGCCAGCAGTGGAGAATCCTACAATGAGCAGTTCTTC
once	TRBD2	TRBV9	TRBJ2-1	CASSIPGTSGSKGGNEQFF	TGTGCCAGCAGCATACCCGGGACTAGCGGGAGTAAGGGGGGCAATGAGCAGTTCTTC
NA	NA	TRBV5-1	TRBJ1-4	CASSFGQNEKLFF	TGCGCCAGCAGTTTCGGACAGAATGAAAAACTGTTTTTT
NA	TRBD1	TRBV10-1	TRBJ1-6	CASSLHRGRNSPLHF	TGCGCCAGCAGTCTACACAGGGGGCGGAATTCACCCCTCCACTTT
NA	NA	TRBV7-9	TRBJ2-3	CASSLAGTSTDTQYF	TGTGCCAGCAGCTTAGCGGGGACTAGCACAGATACGCAGTATTTT
NA	TRBD1	TRBV27	TRBJ1-1	CASSLWTGGNTEAFF	TGTGCCAGCAGTTTATGGACAGGTGGGAACACTGAAGCTTTCTTT
NA	NA	TRBV27	TRBJ1-4	CASSLWGLGEKLFF	TGTGCCAGCAGTTTATGGGGTTTGGGGGAAAAACTGTTTTTT
NA	NA	TRBV4-1	TRBJ1-2	CASSQDGGRYGYTF	TGCGCCAGCAGCCAAGATGGGGGGCGTTATGGCTACACCTTC
NA	TRBD1	TRBV30	TRBJ2-7	CAWSTGQGSYEQYF	TGTGCCTGGAGTACGGGACAGGGGAGCTACGAGCAGTACTTC
NA	NA	TRBV6-5	TRBJ1-1	CASRGGVDTEAFF	TGTGCCAGCAGAGGAGGGGTAGACACTGAAGCTTTCTTT
NA	NA	TRBV30	TRBJ2-7	CAWRTGIYEQYF	TGTGCCTGGAGAACAGGGATCTACGAGCAGTACTTC
NA	TRBD1	TRBV24-1	TRBJ2-1	CATSDRQGSSYNEQFF	TGTGCCACCAGTGACCGACAGGGTAGCTCCTACAATGAGCAGTTCTTC
NA	NA	TRBV9	TRBJ1-5	CASSVGGGNQPQHF	TGTGCCAGCAGCGTAGGGGGAGGCAATCAGCCCCAGCATTTT
once	TRBD1	TRBV9	TRBJ1-2	CASSVARDSHGYTF	TGTGCCAGCAGCGTAGCCCGGGACAGCCATGGCTACACCTTC